This T cell receptor beta chain comes out of a study of T-cell reconstitution after alpha-beta-depleted transplantation in children. Germline V gives CDR1 SEHNR, CDR2 FQNEAQ (reference sequence). This CDR3 has 15 amino acids. The trim removed 4 bases at V and 8 bases at J, leaving 9 bases unmatched. Unique molecular identifiers were built into the TCRbeta library. TCRdb passed the PCR reads through MiXCR, listing each CDR3 protein once. The top ten hold roughly 2.6% of the sample, which has roughly 220,000 distinct CDR3 sequences, around 12% seen once. This clonotype was picked up many times. Sample: PBMCs from the stem cell graft donor, taken from the stem cell graft. The chain joins TRBV7-9 to TRBJ2-1; 9 bases fit TRBD2. This sequence originates from a human donor who donated a stem cell graft to a child with acute lymphoblastic leukemia. This CDR3 is CASSSRGRARYEQFF. The CDR3 region has the DNA TGTGCCAGCAGCTCGCGCGGGAGGGCCAGGTATGAGCAGTTCTTC.